This T cell receptor beta chain emerged from a study of CD8 T cells in Susac syndrome (dated by TCRdb to between 2018 and 2021). A note on the overall study: The study used repertoire sequencing to test whether antigen drove CD8+ T cell activation and differentiation in Susac syndrome. The clonality of the CD8+ T cell repertoire was compared across approximately twelve healthy donors, roughly 14 Susac syndrome patients and 15 multiple sclerosis patients. The study at large found these results: The study acknowledged that relatively few individuals were included in the TCR sequencing and HLA analysis.

In regard to this clonotype: This receptor's antigen is unknown. No base qualities exist here, and no much larger clone lies one base off it.

Peripheral blood CD8+ and CD4+ T cells from healthy donors, Susac syndrome patients and multiple sclerosis patients were profiled by high-throughput TCR beta sequencing. The multiple sclerosis controls were treatment-naive patients who had stable or active relapsing-remitting disease and met the revised McDonald criteria. Bulk CD8+ and CD4+ T cells were purified by magnetic negative isolation, whereas CD8+ TEMRA cells were enriched by FACS. Blood was drawn into EDTA tubes, processed within 24 hours, and PBMCs were isolated by density gradient centrifugation. PBMCs intended for TCR sequencing were cryopreserved in liquid nitrogen and thawed later in a water bath at 37 degrees C. The sorted or isolated CD4+, CD8+ and CD8+ TEMRA cells had a purity of 90% or higher. RNA was extracted using the RNeasy kit, and roughly 0.5 to 1 microgram was reverse transcribed with random hexamers. The immunoSEQ multiplex PCR assay, which covers 54 Vbeta and 13 Jbeta segments, was used to amplify TCR beta CDR3 regions. PCR amplification bias was corrected using a synthetic template baseline for primer optimization and computational correction. The published analysis was carried out like this. Reads were assigned to V, D and J genes according to IMGT and analyzed in immunoSEQ Analyzer, with only productive sequences retained. To calculate clonality, Shannon entropy was normalized by log2 of the number of productive unique sequences and then subtracted from one. For each patient and control, public and private clones were evaluated among the 100 most prevalent clones. Clones were defined as Susac-specific when absent from the healthy and MS cohorts, from about 970 published viral clones and from other ImmuneACCESS disease sequences. TCRdb passed the public sequencing reads through fastp at Q25 and MiXCR, retaining productive beta sequences. Entries that share a CDR3 protein sequence are merged under the most common genes and DNA. TCRdb's processing, not the authors', yielded these V and J calls. Across this sample there are about 300,000 distinct CDR3 sequences, with approximately 85% seen only once. Clones ranked in the top ten supply around 0.2% of the sample.

The CDR3 sequence holds 21 residues, the cysteine and phenylalanine included. The read is trimmed to its CDR3 DNA, 63 bases read in frame from base 1. V loses 4 bases at its end and J loses 0 bases; junction bases beyond the gene matches: 21. According to the germline V gene (reference sequence), CDR1 reads LGHDT and CDR2 reads YNNKEL. Here the chain combines TRBV3-1 and TRBJ2-7; a stretch of 10 junction bases matches TRBD2. Sample: CD8+ T cells from PBMCs. The receptor was isolated from a human donor with multiple sclerosis. The CDR3 corresponds to CASSPPEPRLAGVRISYEQYF. The DNA is as follows: TGTGCCAGCAGCCCCCCAGAGCCCCGCCTAGCGGGAGTTCGCATCTCCTACGAGCAGTACTTC.